The subject of this entry is one T cell receptor beta chain. Its antigen is not identified. The data originate from a study of CD4 T cells in relation to SARS-CoV-2 and coronaviruses. Unexposed donor CD4+ T cells date from about 2011-2018, before the COVID-19 pandemic. This CDR3 contains 14 residues. Germline V lookup: CDR1 SEHNR, CDR2 FQNEAQ (reference sequence). V was shortened by 5 bases and J by 3 bases, with 14 bases between the two germline ends. Study observations and caveats: Around two thirds of donors had memory CD4+ clonotypes crossrecognizing SARS-CoV-2 and common cold coronavirus spike. Each donor contributed either pre-pandemic or post-infection samples, not both.

The table came from immunoSEQ multiplex PCR; TCRdb's copy has only in-frame clones and leaves some out. This sample has 65,000 or so clones, with roughly 93% found just once. The chain combines TRBV7-9 with TRBJ2-7; D may be TRBD2 (6 bases). This clonotype was obtained from a human donor in good health. The sample was naive CD4+ T cells from PBMCs. Subset: naive CD4+ T cells isolated by negative enrichment. DNA for the CDR3: TGTGCCAGCAGCGAGGGGACTGTCCTCTACGAGCAGTACTTC. Translated, it gives CASSEGTVLYEQYF.